These T cell receptor beta chains were read from a single sample in a study of cytomegalovirus exposure and HLA in healthy donors. Clones were sequenced by immunoSEQ multiplex PCR, and TCRdb holds only the in-frame ones, with some missing. The table lists 150,000 to 200,000 clones, approximately 79% of them singletons. Sequencing used PBMCs. These receptors were collected from a human donor in good health. Both conserved end residues are part of each CDR3. Each record gives: V gene, clone size, J gene, D gene, CDR3 DNA, CDR3 protein. The D gene is left open where the match is weak. Size is stated for part of the rows, as once, few or many counts, or as a class when the clone is expanded.

V gene: TRBV5-1; clone size: once; J gene: TRBJ2-1; D gene: NA; CDR3 DNA: TGCGCCGGCAGCTTGGAAACCAGCTACAATGAGCAGTTCTTC; CDR3 protein: CAGSLETSYNEQFF
V gene: TRBV27; clone size: NA; J gene: TRBJ1-3; D gene: TRBD1; CDR3 DNA: TGTGCCAGCAGTTCGTTACAGGGGGGTAGAAACACCATATATTTT; CDR3 protein: CASSSLQGGRNTIYF
V gene: TRBV25-1; clone size: NA; J gene: TRBJ1-6; D gene: NA; CDR3 DNA: TGTGCCAGCAGTGTAGAGTACTCCATGGTCCTCCACTTT; CDR3 protein: CASSVEYSMVLHF
V gene: TRBV2; clone size: NA; J gene: TRBJ2-7; D gene: TRBD1; CDR3 DNA: TGTGCCAGCAGCTCGGACAGGGGATACGAGCAGTACTTC; CDR3 protein: CASSSDRGYEQYF
V gene: TRBV6-6; clone size: NA; J gene: TRBJ2-5; D gene: TRBD2; CDR3 DNA: TGTGCCAGCCGGCCGGGGGGGGAGACCCAGTACTTC; CDR3 protein: CASRPGGETQYF
V gene: TRBV6-1; clone size: once; J gene: TRBJ2-1; D gene: NA; CDR3 DNA: TGTGCCAGCAGTGAAAGGGGTGTGGATGAGCAGTTCTTC; CDR3 protein: CASSERGVDEQFF
V gene: TRBV7-9; clone size: NA; J gene: TRBJ2-2; D gene: NA; CDR3 DNA: TGTGCCAGCAGCGTTCCCTCCGGGGAGCTGTTTTTT; CDR3 protein: CASSVPSGELFF
V gene: TRBV5-1; clone size: NA; J gene: TRBJ1-1; D gene: NA; CDR3 DNA: TGCGCCAGCAGCCCCCGGGAGTCTGAAGCTTTCTTT; CDR3 protein: CASSPRESEAFF
V gene: TRBV15; clone size: NA; J gene: TRBJ1-5; D gene: NA; CDR3 DNA: TGTGCCACCAGCAGAGATCTCTCCCGGACGGGGCAGCCCCAGCATTTT; CDR3 protein: CATSRDLSRTGQPQHF
V gene: TRBV4-3; clone size: NA; J gene: TRBJ2-1; D gene: NA; CDR3 DNA: TGCGCCAGCAGCCAAGATCTCCTTAGGGGGGGCGCCTACAATGAGCAGTTCTTC; CDR3 protein: CASSQDLLRGGAYNEQFF
V gene: TRBV9; clone size: few; J gene: TRBJ2-7; D gene: TRBD1; CDR3 DNA: TGTGCCAGCAGCCCTGAGGGGGCTATCCTACCCTACGAGCAGTACTTC; CDR3 protein: CASSPEGAILPYEQYF
V gene: TRBV19; clone size: once; J gene: TRBJ1-2; D gene: NA; CDR3 DNA: TGTGCCAGTAGTAAACCCAGGGATGGCTACACCTTC; CDR3 protein: CASSKPRDGYTF
V gene: TRBV5-1; clone size: NA; J gene: TRBJ2-7; D gene: NA; CDR3 DNA: TGCGCCAGCAGCTTGGGAACTCGCCGAGGTCTCTACGAGCAGTACTTC; CDR3 protein: CASSLGTRRGLYEQYF
V gene: TRBV7-9; clone size: NA; J gene: TRBJ2-1; D gene: TRBD2; CDR3 DNA: TGTGCCAGGGGGGGGTCTGGCTCCTACAATGAGCAGTTCTTC; CDR3 protein: CARGGSGSYNEQFF